These T cell receptor beta chains were read from a single sample in a study of CD8+ T cells in alopecia areata. Sequencing was performed with immunoSEQ multiplex PCR; in TCRdb, only in-frame clones are kept and a portion is missing. The table lists 220,000 or so clones, around 62% of them singletons, with under 0.5% in the top ten. This specimen consisted of CD4+ T cells sorted from blood, obtained at week 0. The receptors were sampled from a human donor with alopecia areata. Both conserved end residues are part of each CDR3. The D gene is left open where the match is weak. Clone sizes are given selectively: once, few, many, or a class where the clone is expanded.

V,J,D,size,DNA,CDR3
TRBV6-5,TRBJ1-2,NA,NA,TGTGCCAGCAGTTACTCCTCGGGACGGACCAACTATGGCTACACCTTC,CASSYSSGRTNYGYTF
TRBV9,TRBJ2-3,NA,few,TGTGCCAGCAGCGTGAGGCAGAACACAGATACGCAGTATTTT,CASSVRQNTDTQYF
TRBV30,TRBJ1-2,NA,NA,TGTGCCTGGAGTGAAGGGGTGGGGTATGGCTACACCTTC,CAWSEGVGYGYTF
TRBV30,TRBJ1-4,TRBD1,NA,TGTGCCTGGGCTGGGCCGGGGACAGGGGGTGAAAAACTGTTTTTT,CAWAGPGTGGEKLFF
TRBV5-6,TRBJ2-7,NA,NA,TGTGCCAGCAGCCCGCTGGGGATGCCCCAATACGAGCAGTACTTC,CASSPLGMPQYEQYF
TRBV5-1,TRBJ2-1,TRBD2,few,TGCGCCAGCAGCTCGGCTCGGACAGGGGGAGGACTAGCGGGACATAGGGATGAGCAGTTCTTC,CASSSARTGGGLAGHRDEQFF
TRBV11-2,TRBJ1-2,TRBD1,NA,TGTGCCAGCAGCCAACAGGGGAACTATGGCTACACCTTC,CASSQQGNYGYTF
TRBV6-5,TRBJ2-3,NA,NA,TGTGCCAGCAGCCCCCTTGAAGGGCGCACAGATACGCAGTATTTT,CASSPLEGRTDTQYF
TRBV29-1,TRBJ1-2,NA,NA,TGCAGCGTGGCGCACGGGACGGTGGGGATTAACTATGGCTACACCTTC,CSVAHGTVGINYGYTF
TRBV7-8,TRBJ2-1,TRBD1,few,TGTGCCAGCAGCTTAGTTCTGGGACAGGCCGTCAATGAGCAGTTCTTC,CASSLVLGQAVNEQFF
TRBV9,TRBJ2-7,NA,NA,TGTGCCAGCAGCGTAGTCCCTGATTCCTACGAGCAGTACTTC,CASSVVPDSYEQYF
TRBV5-1,TRBJ1-1,TRBD1,few,TGCGCCAGCAGCGCGGGACAGGGATCTCTCATGAACACTGAAGCTTTCTTT,CASSAGQGSLMNTEAFF
TRBV29-1,TRBJ1-1,NA,few,TGCAGCGTTGTAAGACTTTCAAGGAACACTGAAGCTTTCTTT,CSVVRLSRNTEAFF
TRBV7-9,TRBJ2-1,TRBD2,NA,TGTGCCAGCAGCCGCGCAGGACTAGCGGGAGTAGAGGAGCAGTTCTTC,CASSRAGLAGVEEQFF
TRBV30,TRBJ1-1,TRBD1,NA,TGTGCCTGGCGCACAGGGGTAACTGAAGCTTTCTTT,CAWRTGVTEAFF
TRBV15,TRBJ2-3,TRBD2,NA,TGTGCCACCAGCAGGTGGGGAGGGACCACAGATACGCAGTATTTT,CATSRWGGTTDTQYF
TRBV18,TRBJ2-3,NA,NA,TGTGCCAGCTCACCTCAAACAGATACGCAGTATTTT,CASSPQTDTQYF
TRBV10-3,TRBJ1-3,NA,NA,TGTGCCACTTCGTCGCGGCCGGGAAACACCATATATTTT,CATSSRPGNTIYF
TRBV7-2,TRBJ2-3,TRBD2,NA,TGTGCCAGCAGCTTAGATAGCGGGGGGGCTGGAGATACGCAGTATTTT,CASSLDSGGAGDTQYF
TRBV4-1,TRBJ1-1,TRBD1,NA,TGCGCCAGCAGCCCGGGGAGGGCAGGGGGCACTGAAGCTTTCTTT,CASSPGRAGGTEAFF
TRBV6-5,TRBJ2-7,TRBD1,once,TGTGCCAGCAGGTCGACAGGGCACTACGAGCAGTACTTC,CASRSTGHYEQYF
TRBV7-2,TRBJ1-1,NA,NA,TGTGCCAGCAGCTTCAGGGCCACTGAAGCTTTCTTT,CASSFRATEAFF
TRBV4-1,TRBJ1-4,TRBD1,NA,TGCGCCAGCAGCTATCCGGGACAGTTAAAAAATGAAAAACTGTTTTTT,CASSYPGQLKNEKLFF
TRBV7-9,TRBJ1-2,NA,NA,TGTGCCAGCAGCCCGGACAAAAACTATGGCTACACCTTC,CASSPDKNYGYTF
TRBV5-1,TRBJ2-1,NA,once,TGCGCCAGCAGCTTTAGGACCCCAGACAATGAGCAGTTCTTC,CASSFRTPDNEQFF
TRBV7-9,TRBJ1-1,NA,NA,TGTGCCAGCAGCCGCTTTGGGGAGAACACTGAAGCTTTCTTT,CASSRFGENTEAFF
TRBV6-5,TRBJ2-7,NA,few,TGTGCCAGCACTTCCGGAGGGGCCCCCAACTACGAGCAGTACTTC,CASTSGGAPNYEQYF
TRBV6-5,TRBJ2-5,TRBD1,NA,TGTGCCAGCAGTTACGGACAGGGGGCATCGTGGGAGACCCAGTACTTC,CASSYGQGASWETQYF
TRBV7-9,TRBJ1-1,NA,NA,TGTGCCAGCAGCAGAGGGACGGTGAACACTGAAGCTTTCTTT,CASSRGTVNTEAFF
TRBV7-9,TRBJ1-1,NA,NA,TGTGCCAGCAGCTCCTCCATGAACACTGAAGCTTTCTTT,CASSSSMNTEAFF
TRBV19,TRBJ1-1,NA,few,TGTGCCAGTGCACAGGGCTTAGGCGCTGAAGCTTTCTTT,CASAQGLGAEAFF
TRBV7-9,TRBJ2-6,NA,NA,TGTGCCAGCAGCTTAGGTGTGCTGGGGGCCAACGTCCTGACTTTC,CASSLGVLGANVLTF
TRBV7-2,TRBJ1-1,NA,NA,TGTGCCAGCAGCTTAGGACGGAGGAGGGGGGCTGAAGCTTTCTTT,CASSLGRRRGAEAFF
TRBV7-9,TRBJ2-3,TRBD2,NA,TGTGCCAGCAGCCTTAGCGGGAAGCACACAGATACGCAGTATTTT,CASSLSGKHTDTQYF
TRBV18,TRBJ2-7,NA,NA,TGTGCCAGCTCACCACGGGAGGAGGGACCTCGCTCCCTACACTACGAGCAGTACTTC,CASSPREEGPRSLHYEQYF
TRBV4-2,TRBJ2-3,NA,NA,TGTGCCAGCAGCCAACTCCTGGGGGGACGCCCAGATACGCAGTATTTT,CASSQLLGGRPDTQYF
TRBV19,TRBJ1-5,NA,NA,TGTACCAGTAGTATTGAGCATAGCAATCAGCCCCAGCATTTT,CTSSIEHSNQPQHF
TRBV30,TRBJ2-7,TRBD1,NA,TGTGCCTGGAGCGCGACCGGGACAGGGGGTTACGAGCAGTACTTC,CAWSATGTGGYEQYF
TRBV30,TRBJ1-2,NA,few,TGTGCCTGGGGCAGGGGTGAACCTAACTATGGCTACACCTTC,CAWGRGEPNYGYTF
TRBV5-1,TRBJ2-6,NA,NA,TGCGCCAGCAGCCATGATATCCATGGGGCTGGGGCCAACGTCCTGACTTTC,CASSHDIHGAGANVLTF
TRBV9,TRBJ2-7,NA,few,TGTGCCAGCAGCCCCTCTTGGACAGAGGGCTACGAGCAGTACTTC,CASSPSWTEGYEQYF
TRBV18,TRBJ1-5,NA,once,TGTGCCAGCTCACTGGGGACACATCAGCCCCAGCATTTT,CASSLGTHQPQHF
TRBV15,TRBJ1-4,NA,NA,TGTGCCACCAGCAGGCAACAGGGCTTTCCTAATGAAAAACTGTTTTTT,CATSRQQGFPNEKLFF
TRBV29-1,TRBJ1-3,TRBD1,few,TGCAGCGTTGAGATTTTCGACAGGGTAAACACCATATATTTT,CSVEIFDRVNTIYF
TRBV19,TRBJ2-4,NA,NA,TGTGCCAGTCAAGACCTACCAGGGGCCAAAAACATTCAGTACTTC,CASQDLPGAKNIQYF
TRBV27,TRBJ2-6,NA,NA,TGTGCCAGCACCCCAGGGAGCTCTGGGGCCAACGTCCTGACTTTC,CASTPGSSGANVLTF
TRBV29-1,TRBJ2-5,NA,NA,TGCAGCGTTTCTTACAGTCAAGAGACCCAGTACTTC,CSVSYSQETQYF
TRBV5-1,TRBJ1-1,TRBD1,few,TGCGCCAGCAGCTTGGAACCGACAGGGGCTGAAGCTTTCTTT,CASSLEPTGAEAFF
TRBV6-1,TRBJ1-1,TRBD1,NA,TGTGCCAGCAGTCCCGGGGGACAGTTTGAAGCTTTCTTT,CASSPGGQFEAFF
TRBV7-8,TRBJ1-1,NA,few,TGTGCCAGCACATTGACGGGGGGGAACACTGAAGCTTTCTTT,CASTLTGGNTEAFF
TRBV30,TRBJ1-2,TRBD1,NA,TGTGCCTGGAGCAAACGACAGGGGGTGAACTATGGCTACACCTTC,CAWSKRQGVNYGYTF
TRBV30,TRBJ2-7,NA,NA,TGTGCCTGGAGTCAAAGTGGTTACGAGCAGTACTTC,CAWSQSGYEQYF
TRBV6-5,TRBJ2-1,NA,NA,TGTGCCAGCAGCTCCCCCACTTCCGGACACCATCCTCACTTCTTC,CASSSPTSGHHPHFF